This record concerns one T cell receptor beta chain sequence. Its antigen remains unidentified. The source of the sample is a study of type 1 regulatory T cells. Study-level information: T-allo10 is a Tr1-enriched, alloantigen-specific CD4 T cell product made in vitro. Overall study results and limits: Type 1 regulatory T cells had a more restricted TCR repertoire than non-type 1 regulatory T cells.

This CDR3 is built from 16 residues. Germline trimming cut 6 bases from V and 1 base from J; bases unmatched to any gene: 8. TCRdb passed the reads through MiXCR, listing each CDR3 protein once. Seen here are under 75,000 distinct CDR3 sequences, about 20% observed once, and the top ten hold around 8%. This receptor was taken from a human donor in good health. The source material was cultured type 1 regulatory T (Tr1) cells, either the whole culture or a sorted fraction (not recorded which). The V call is TRBV12-3 or TRBV12-4, the J call TRBJ1-1, with 10 positions matching TRBD1. The CDR3 DNA reads TGTGCCAGCAGGGCCGGGACAGGGGTTACGAACACTGAAGCTTTCTTT. This translates into CASRAGTGVTNTEAFF.